This is a list of T cell receptor beta chains from one sample in a study of blood T cells in healthy people across ages. TCRdb independently ran MiXCR on the 5' RACE reads; one entry per CDR3 protein. The sample records 540,000 or so distinct CDR3 sequences, under 30% being singletons. These same data were also listed under a study on T cells of mothers and their children.

Material: blood. The receptors were sampled from a boy aged 10-17 years in good health. Each CDR3 is given with its conserved first and last residue. Fields, in order: D gene, V gene, CDR3 protein. The D gene is left open where the match is weak.

. TRBV21-1 CASSKDLRQPAPEAFF
. TRBV6-1 CASSPSDNYGYTF
TRBD1 TRBV28 CATDRGGVYGYTF
. TRBV4-3 CASSRGKGGLVYNEQFF
. TRBV20-1 CSAARVDEQYF
. TRBV4-1 CASRDLYEQYF
TRBD1 TRBV7-2 CASSQTGTGANVLTF
TRBD1 TRBV7-9 CASSSDRGYTGELFF
TRBD1 TRBV29-1 CSVEDWGQGVYEQYF
. TRBV10-3 CAIGSYTEAFF
. TRBV10-3 CAISRTTRNTEAFF
. TRBV3-1 CASSQGTGAGYEQYF
. TRBV20-1 CSANPTRSYNEQFF
. TRBV5-1 CASSIGGSDYGYTF
. TRBV7-3 CASSLGHLNMNTEAFF
TRBD2 TRBV20-1 CSALNSKAGAPNEQFF
TRBD1 TRBV13 CASSLWGRGYYEQYF
. TRBV7-3 CASSWTKGGDEQFF
. TRBV4-3 CASSQDGGPHSSYNEQFF
. TRBV3-1 CASSQVGGQNTEAFF
. TRBV7-9 CASSGIDGTKLFF
. TRBV20-1 CSAVGVAASTDTQYF
TRBD2 TRBV2 CASSESASGPSGEQYF
TRBD2 TRBV4-1 CASSVSSGRARETQYF
TRBD1 TRBV4-1 CASSQDGTTGYQETQYF
TRBD1 TRBV7-2 CASSRPTGGSSYEQYF
. TRBV28 CASSLPPGGGIQYF
. TRBV29-1 CSVEDPMTSSLGYGYTF
TRBD1 TRBV29-1 CSVTGDSYGYTF
TRBD1 TRBV12-3/TRBV12-4 CASRKGDRGLWETQYF
. TRBV20-1 CRSAGSEQFF
. TRBV3-1 CASSQGSTPLHF
. TRBV10-2 CASSVTGVAEAFF
TRBD2 TRBV2 CASSEICGGASETQYF
. TRBV7-9 CASSLEAGKPYNEQFF
. TRBV11-2 CASSFLLGQGIPEAFF
. TRBV14 CASSQRGADTQYF
. TRBV5-1 CASSLFIREGSETQYF
TRBD1 TRBV28 CASSPTGQTNTGELFF
TRBD1 TRBV12-3/TRBV12-4 CASSPDWTGWTTEAFF
. TRBV14 CASSYEGGVPSEQYF
. TRBV24-1 CATSGGNYGYTF